A selection of T cell receptor beta chains follows, all from one sample in a study of blood T cell repertoires in COVID-19. TCRdb keeps only in-frame clones here, not all; method: immunoSEQ multiplex PCR. Found here are 220,000 or so clones, 75% to 90% of them singletons; the top ten hold just over 0.85%. The specimen sequenced was PBMCs or T cells enriched from blood (not recorded which). These receptors were collected from a man aged 50 to 59 who had been exposed to COVID-19. Each CDR3 is given with its conserved first and last residue. A D gene is named only where the DNA matches it firmly.

>TRBJ1-1|NA|TRBV5-1
CASSLGSLNTEAFF
TGCGCCAGCAGCTTGGGAAGCCTGAACACTGAAGCTTTCTTT
>TRBJ1-1|NA|TRBV7-6
CASSPQTTGTEAFF
TGTGCCAGCAGCCCCCAGACAACAGGCACTGAAGCTTTCTTT
>TRBJ2-1|NA|TRBV7-9
CASSSSWSSYNEQFF
TGTGCCAGCAGCTCTAGTTGGAGCTCCTACAATGAGCAGTTCTTC
>TRBJ2-1|NA|TRBV6-6
CASSSHAEAYNEQFF
TGTGCCAGCAGCTCCCACGCGGAAGCCTACAATGAGCAGTTCTTC
>TRBJ1-2|TRBD1|TRBV27
CASSRQGPYYGYTF
TGTGCCAGCAGTCGACAGGGTCCCTACTATGGCTACACCTTC
>TRBJ1-5|NA|TRBV7-9
CASSLVGGLGQPQHF
TGTGCCAGCAGCTTAGTGGGGGGGTTGGGTCAGCCCCAGCATTTT
>TRBJ1-6|NA|TRBV2
CASSEIRGSPLHF
TGTGCCAGCAGTGAAATTCGGGGTTCACCCCTCCACTTT
>TRBJ2-1|NA|TRBV6-2/TRBV6-3
CASSGAGGSYNEQFF
TGTGCCAGCAGTGGGGCAGGCGGCTCCTACAATGAGCAGTTCTTC
>TRBJ1-5|TRBD1|TRBV29-1
CSVATGNSNQPQHF
TGCAGCGTGGCGACAGGGAATAGCAATCAGCCCCAGCATTTT
>TRBJ1-1|NA|TRBV27
CASSLLPGFHTEAFF
TGTGCCAGCAGTTTATTACCGGGTTTCCACACTGAAGCTTTCTTT